One TCR beta chain is described in this entry. Its antigen is unknown. Base qualities are not provided; no much larger clone lies one nucleotide away. The library came from the immunoSEQ multiplex PCR assay. TCRdb stores this immuneACCESS table with in-frame sequences only. Part of the clones is absent; in the studies checked, under half of the shortfall reflects unresolved V genes, and no reason is known for the rest. The sample yields about 73,000 clones; roughly nine tenths were counted once. Together, the top ten hold 8% to 10% of the sample. This record comes from a study of T cell changes during pregnancy in multiple sclerosis (dated by TCRdb to between 2019 and 2020). Concerning the study at large: Changes in the T cell repertoire over the course of pregnancy were examined in this study in women with multiple sclerosis.

The germline V gene encodes CDR1 SGHVS and CDR2 FNYEAQ. Trimming removed 1 base from V and 0 bases from J, leaving 13 bases between the germline ends. The cysteine opens and the phenylalanine closes a CDR3 of 17 amino acids. The only DNA kept is the CDR3, 51 bases in frame from the first base. The chain is assembled from TRBV7-6 and TRBJ1-3; TRBD1 is a possible D gene, resting on 5 matching bases. Here the sequenced sample was peripheral blood, taken after pregnancy. The sequence derives from a female donor in good health, enrolled as a control in a pregnancy study. The DNA sequence is as follows: TGTGCCAGCAGCTTAGGTGGGTTTGACAGCTCTGGAAACACCATATATTTT. Its product reads: CASSLGGFDSSGNTIYF.